The clone carrying this TCR beta chain was recorded a few times. The data originate from a study of T cells after yellow fever vaccination. Study-wide context: Some fractions had low cell numbers, and these were prepared with SMART-Seq v4 Ultra Low Input.

The V end lost 5 bases, the J end lost 9 bases, and 11 bases lay between the germline ends. The CDR3 contains 12 residues. The germline gives CDR1 LNHDA, CDR2 SQIVND (reference sequence). 5'RACE template switching added a universal primer site and UMIs to TCR cDNA. TCRdb re-analysed the 5' RACE reads in MiXCR, keeping a single row per CDR3 protein. The table records 620,000 or so distinct CDR3 sequences, less than 20% of them present only once. The chain links TRBV19 to TRBJ2-1, with D hard to call. This clonotype was sampled from a man aged 18-30 years who received the YFV17D yellow fever vaccine. The source material was PBMCs, sampled about 5 days after the first yellow fever vaccination. The CDR3 is CASSPDRIEQFF. Written as DNA, the CDR3 is TGTGCCAGTAGTCCCGACCGCATTGAGCAGTTCTTC. Combining the CDR3 with reference TRBV19 and TRBJ2-1 gives the whole variable domain DGGITQSPKYLFRKEGQNVTLSCEQNLNHDAMYWYRQDPGQGLRLIYYSQIVNDFQKGDIAEGYSVSREKKESFPLTVTSAQKNPTAFYLCASSPDRIEQFFGPGTRLTVL.